The entry that follows covers one T cell receptor (beta chain) sequence. The antigen is undetermined. MiXCR, applied by TCRdb to the 5' RACE reads, yields one record per CDR3 protein. Among 95,000 or so distinct CDR3 sequences listed, roughly 9.5% were seen once. The ends were cut back, 4 bases at V and 6 bases at J, with 14 bases in the middle. Germline V gives CDR1 SNHLY, CDR2 FYNNEI. The CDR3 contains 14 residues. Time point: sample taken at primary tumor resection. Whole RNA obtained from tumor, nontumor lung or frozen PBMC underwent sequencing without sorting. The data are from a study of spatial heterogeneity in lung cancer. Study at large: Detection of beta-chain sequences consistently exceeded that of alpha-chain sequences.

Points from the study as a whole: Ubiquitous expanded tumor TCRs were observed in blood more at resection than follow-up.

This chain joins TRBV2 and TRBJ2-3, with D possibly matching TRBD1 (6 bases). The sequencing here drew on PBMCs, taken at surgery. This TCR came from a male donor with early-stage non-small cell lung cancer. Here the CDR3 reads CASSGTATPDTQYF. The DNA for the CDR3 is TGTGCCAGCAGTGGGACAGCTACCCCGGATACGCAGTATTTT.